This T cell receptor beta chain was recovered during a study of cytomegalovirus exposure and HLA in healthy donors. With 60 Vbeta and 13 Jbeta primers, the PCR was carried out. Sequenced by immunoSEQ multiplex PCR; TCRdb stores in-frame clones only, minus some. The sample has about 270,000 clones; about nine tenths are singletons. The material sequenced was PBMCs. The clonotype originates from a man between 35 and 55 years old in good health and CMV-seropositive.

The CDR3 reads CASSPRPGGGKNIQYF. CDR3 in DNA: TGTGCCAGCAGCCCCCGACCCGGGGGTGGCAAAAACATTCAGTACTTC. V is TRBV7-6 and J is TRBJ2-4, with D perhaps TRBD2 (6 bases). V was trimmed by 5 bases and J by 3 bases, leaving 17 bases between them. The length of the CDR3 is 16 residues. Germline V gene data show CDR1 as SGHVS and CDR2 as FNYEAQ.